The clone carrying this T cell receptor beta chain was recorded at least ten times. V lost 0 bases to trimming and J lost 9 bases; unmatched junction nucleotides: 3. The CDR3 runs to 16 residues. CDR1 and CDR2 from the germline V gene are LGHNA and YNFKEQ. TCRdb reanalysed the 5' RACE reads using MiXCR and keeps one entry per CDR3 protein. The table records about 160,000 distinct CDR3 sequences, approximately 9% of them present only once. The sample originates from a study of CD8 T cells in ankylosing spondylitis. The rearrangement uses TRBV4-2 and TRBJ1-6; TRBD1 matches 12 bases. The sample consisted of blood, either unsorted or a sorted T cell fraction (not recorded which). The receptor was isolated from a female donor with ankylosing spondylitis or in good health (not recorded which). The CDR3 DNA sequence: TGTGCCAGCAGCCAAGAGGGGACAGGGGGCGCTTCACCCCTCCACTTT. The encoded protein is CASSQEGTGGASPLHF.